The T cell receptor (beta chain) described here comes from a study of blood T cells in healthy people across ages. Study-wide points: In long-lived donors, naive CD4+ cell counts and diversity exceeded those of aged donors. Estimates drawn from one million T cells were deemed to understate diversity.

About this clonotype itself: Its antigen is unidentified.

Primers used in a second PCR of about 7 to 12 cycles were a sample-barcoded 5' primer and a J-beta primer mix. Every sample returned 2.5 million or more CDR3-containing paired-end reads. MiXCR, run by TCRdb on the 5' RACE reads, gives a single entry per CDR3 protein. The sample shows 650,000 to 800,000 distinct CDR3 sequences, roughly 44% of them seen only once. This CDR3 comprises 15 residues. Unmatched junction bases numbered 10, after V lost 9 bases and J lost 4 bases. This TCR was sampled from a man aged 55 to 70 in good health. Sequencing was performed on blood. The chain joins TRBV12-3 or TRBV12-4 to TRBJ1-1, with TRBD1 matching 11 bases. CDR3 nucleotides: TGTGCCAGTAGGAGGACAGGGGGCGGGTTCACTGAAGCTTTCTTT. This sequence encodes CASRRTGGGFTEAFF.